The 21 T cell receptor beta chains below all came from one sample that was sequenced in a study of regulatory T cells in long-lasting Graves disease. Time point specified: newly diagnosed GD, antithyroid drugs for less than 3 months. From PBMCs, RNA was extracted and then used to make the TCR library. Libraries of TCR beta came from iRepertoire HTBI primers plus Arm-PCR of CDR3 regions. Each CDR3 protein gets one entry after TCRdb re-called the multiplex PCR reads with MiXCR. The table shows 400,000 to 450,000 distinct CDR3 sequences, with about a sixth occurring only once. The sample was also linked to a second study, of T cells in Graves' hyperthyroidism and ophthalmopathy.

The sample here was peripheral blood mononuclear cells (PBMCs), taken at new diagnosis, from a patient treated with antithyroid drugs. These receptor sequences come from a woman aged 25 to 39 with Graves disease.

This clonotype showed up many times. CDR3 nucleotide sequence: TGTGCCAGCAGTTTTGACCTCGGGGCCGAGCAGTACTTC. This gives the protein CASSFDLGAEQYF. The genes are TRBV28 and TRBJ2-7; D may match TRBD1 or TRBD2 (5 bases each). Germline-derived CDR1 and CDR2 are MDHEN and SYDVKM. V shed 3 bases and J shed 6 bases, with 12 bases lying between them. This CDR3 has 13 amino acids.

The chain is built from TRBV28 and TRBJ1-5; TRBD1 aligns across 8 bases. Trimming took 1 base from V and 2 from J; bases not matched to a gene: 7. Germline lookup yields CDR1 MDHEN and CDR2 SYDVKM. The CDR3 length is 17 residues. The chain's CDR3 is CASSLLAGGSGNQPQHF. DNA of the CDR3: TGTGCCAGCAGTTTATTGGCAGGGGGCTCGGGCAATCAGCCCCAGCATTTT. Full variable domain (rest looked up from reference TRBV28 and TRBJ1-5): DVKVTQSSRYLVKRTGEKVFLECVQDMDHENMFWYRQDPGLGLRLIYFSYDVKMKEKGDIPEGYSVSREKKERFSLILESASTNQTSMYLCASSLLAGGSGNQPQHFGDGTRLSIL.

The chain couples TRBV27 to TRBJ2-1; D possibly corresponds to TRBD1 (6 bases). The germline V gene has CDR1 MNHEY and CDR2 SMNVEV (reference sequence). The CDR3 sequence is 13 residues long. The V gene lost 6 bases and the J gene lost 10 bases, with 16 bases spanning the gap. As DNA, the CDR3 is TGTGCCAGCAGAAAACCGGGACATTACGAGCAGTTCTTC. It is translated as CASRKPGHYEQFF.

This clonotype was seen at least ten times. The genes are TRBV20-1 and TRBJ1-2; D is perhaps TRBD1 (6 bases). The germline V gene encodes CDR1 DFQATT and CDR2 SNEGSKA (reference sequence). Trimming shortened V by 4 bases and J by 14 bases, and 23 bases separated the two germline ends. The CDR3 sequence is 13 residues long. CDR3 sequence: CSAMKMYREIGTF. Here the CDR3 DNA reads TGCAGTGCTATGAAAATGTACAGGGAGATAGGAACCTTC.

This clonotype was counted at least ten times. CDR3 sequence (DNA): TGTGCCAGCAGTTTTGGCGGCCACTCCTACGAGCAGTACTTC. Protein product: CASSFGGHSYEQYF. This chain links TRBV28 with TRBJ2-7; D not resolved. Trimming cost V 3 bases and J 0 bases, with 9 bases left between them. Germline lookup yields CDR1 MDHEN and CDR2 SYDVKM. The CDR3 totals 14 residues.

Only a few counts were recorded for this clonotype. The genes are TRBV20-1 and TRBJ2-2; a possible D gene is TRBD2 (6 bases). CDR3 size: 13 residues. Deletions cut 0 bases from V and 7 bases from J, with 9 bases between. CDR1 DFQATT and CDR2 SNEGSKA come from the germline V gene (reference sequence). The DNA of the CDR3 is TGCAGTGCTAGAGAGGGACTCCTCGGGGAGCTGTTTTTT. This translates into CSAREGLLGELFF.

This clonotype was detected only a few times. This sequence joins TRBV4-1 and TRBJ2-7; 12 bases match TRBD2. Looked up from germline, CDR1 is MGHRA and CDR2 is YSYEKL. This CDR3 has 17 residues. Trimming took 4 bases from V and 5 from J; bases not matched to a gene: 12. The CDR3 DNA reads TGCGCCAGCAGCCTGAGGGCAGCTAGCGGGAGGGGGGACGAGCAGTACTTC. Protein sequence: CASSLRAASGRGDEQYF.

This clonotype was counted ten times or more. V is TRBV7-6 and J is TRBJ2-6; the D is unclear. Trimming pared 8 bases from V and 2 bases from J, leaving 7 bases between. This CDR3 is built from 13 residues. Germline CDR1 SGHVS, CDR2 FNYEAQ. CDR3 DNA: TGTGCCAGCGGGCTTACTGGGGCCAACGTCCTGACTTTC. Translating it yields CASGLTGANVLTF.

The rearrangement joins TRBV4-1 to TRBJ2-7; 10 bases map to TRBD2. The CDR3 totals 20 residues. J lost 0 bases, V lost 2 bases, and 16 bases had no gene match. Germline assignment: CDR1 MGHRA and CDR2 YSYEKL. The DNA of the CDR3 is TGCGCCAGCAGCCAAAAGGCGCCCGAGGGGACTAGCGTCAGCTCCTACGAGCAGTACTTC. Its translation is CASSQKAPEGTSVSSYEQYF.

The chain combines TRBV4-3 with TRBJ2-1; a possible D gene is TRBD2 (6 bases). The CDR3 length is 16 residues. Germline CDR1 LGHNA, CDR2 YSLEER. V lost 4 bases to trimming and J lost 9 bases, with 22 bases between them. CDR3 protein: CASSRSLVGGGGEQFF. Written as DNA, the CDR3 is TGCGCCAGCAGCCGATCGCTTGTGGGGGGAGGCGGTGAGCAGTTCTTC.

There are many counts of this clonotype. This chain connects TRBV28 to TRBJ1-5; D unclear. The CDR3 loop spans 15 amino acids. Trimming pared 3 bases from V and 3 bases from J, leaving 12 bases between. From germline, CDR1 is MDHEN and CDR2 SYDVKM. This chain's CDR3 is CASSLGRSSNQPQHF. The DNA for the CDR3 is TGTGCCAGCAGTTTGGGGAGATCTTCCAATCAGCCCCAGCATTTT.

This clonotype was counted many times. A junction end diverges from the germline sequence, so it may reflect a read error. The V and J genes are TRBV7-3 and TRBJ2-5; D unclear. The CDR3 has 14 amino acids. Germline values: CDR1 SGHTA, CDR2 FQGTGA. The CDR3 region has the DNA TGCGCCAGCAGCCAAACGGACGTACAAGAGACCCAGTACTTC. Amino acids: CASSQTDVQETQYF.

This clonotype occurred many times. The CDR3 loop reads CASGDRDKVEYGYTF. CDR3 nucleotide sequence: TGTGCCAGCGGGGACAGGGATAAGGTTGAGTATGGCTACACCTTC. This chain joins TRBV7-9 and TRBJ1-2, with 9 bases aligning to TRBD1. V lost 8 bases to trimming and J lost 5 bases; unmatched junction nucleotides: 12. The CDR3 runs 15 residues. Germline V lookup: CDR1 SEHNR, CDR2 FQNEAQ (reference sequence). The full variable domain, completed using reference TRBV7-9 and TRBJ1-2, is DTGVSQNPRHKITKRGQNVTFRCDPISEHNRLYWYRQTLGQGPEFLTYFQNEAQLEKSRLLSDRFSAERPKGSFSTLEIQRTEQGDSAMYLCASGDRDKVEYGYTFGSGTRLTVV.

About this clonotype: This likely comes from a read error, as the CDR3 has no conserved phenylalanine or tryptophan at its end. This chain joins TRBV24-1 and TRBJ2-1; 7 nucleotides line up with TRBD1. Germline assignment: CDR1 KGHDR and CDR2 SFDVKD. V gave up 3 bases and J gave up 2 bases; unmatched junction bases: 3. This CDR3 region has 15 residues. CDR3 region: CATSDIQGPYNEQFL. In DNA, the CDR3 is TGTGCCACCAGTGATATACAGGGGCCCTACAATGAGCAGTTCCTC.

This clonotype was detected many times. The chain carries TRBV7-2 and TRBJ1-6; D not resolved. CDR3 length: 15 amino acids. Germline V gene sequence: CDR1 SGHTA, CDR2 FQGNSA. With 6 bases removed from V and 8 bases from J, the gap between germline ends came to 17 bases. Here the CDR3 DNA reads TGTGCCAGCAGTCCACTTACATACGAAGATTCACCCCTCCACTTT. Residues: CASSPLTYEDSPLHF.

This clonotype was recorded at least ten times. CDR3 nucleotide sequence: TGTGCCAGCAGAAGGGGTACTCGGGGCTCCTACAATGAGCAGTTCTTC. It specifies CASRRGTRGSYNEQFF. The chain has TRBV28 and TRBJ2-1; D is perhaps TRBD1 or TRBD2 (5 bases each). The V end was cut by 6 bases, the J end by 0 bases, with 15 bases between. CDR1 MDHEN and CDR2 SYDVKM come from the germline V gene. The CDR3 is 16 amino acids.

In this sample, this clonotype turned up a few times. The V call is TRBV27, the J call TRBJ2-2, with 8 bases matching TRBD2. Germline lookup yields CDR1 MNHEY and CDR2 SMNVEV (reference sequence). The CDR3 runs 19 residues. The trim removed 5 bases at V and 5 bases at J, leaving 19 bases unmatched. This chain's CDR3 is CASSPGREDPGWGTGELFF. Here the CDR3 DNA reads TGTGCCAGCAGTCCCGGGCGGGAGGATCCCGGGTGGGGAACCGGGGAGCTGTTTTTT.

Only a few counts were recorded for this clonotype. The chain uses TRBV5-5 and TRBJ2-5, with 10 nucleotides matching TRBD2. Germline CDR1 SGHKS, CDR2 YYEKEE (reference sequence). The CDR3 extends over 15 amino acids. V dropped 0 bases and J dropped 5; count of bases not matched to a gene: 4. The CDR3 region is CASSLELAGLETQYF. For the CDR3, the DNA is TGTGCCAGCAGCTTGGAACTAGCGGGACTTGAGACCCAGTACTTC.

This clonotype showed up many times. This chain uses TRBV2 with TRBJ2-1; TRBD2 matches at 7 bases. Germline assignment: CDR1 SNHLY and CDR2 FYNNEI. The V segment lost 6 bases and the J segment 9 bases; nucleotides outside the gene matches: 14. This CDR3 has 15 residues. As DNA, the CDR3 is TGTGCCAGCAGGGCACCGGGACTACCTCCATCTGAGCAGTTCTTC. Protein: CASRAPGLPPSEQFF.

CDR3 sequence: CASSSKPSWRTGDNQPQHF. CDR3 DNA sequence: TGTGCCAGCAGCTCCAAGCCGAGCTGGCGGACAGGGGACAATCAGCCCCAGCATTTT. The rearrangement links TRBV7-8 to TRBJ1-5; 9 bases are a match to TRBD1. The CDR3 runs to 19 residues. Germline V gives CDR1 SGHVS, CDR2 FQNEAQ. V gave up 4 bases and J gave up 3 bases; unmatched junction bases: 16.

To note about this clonotype: A far larger clone is one base from this, pointing to a likely read error. The chain carries TRBV7-9 and TRBJ2-1, with 10 bases identical to TRBD2. The CDR3 extends over 15 amino acids. Germline V gene lookup returns CDR1 SEHNR and CDR2 FQNEAQ (reference sequence). CDR3 region: CAGSVSSGRGDEQFF. In nucleotides, the CDR3 is TGTGCCGGCAGCGTCTCTAGCGGGAGAGGAGATGAGCAGTTCTTC.